This T cell receptor beta chain was obtained from a study of CXCR3-negative and CXCR3-positive naive CD8 T cells. The libraries of TRB cDNA were prepared using 5' RACE with UMI labels. TCRdb re-called the 5' RACE reads, yielding one record per CDR3 amino acid sequence without DNA. Its clone listing holds over 70,000 distinct CDR3 sequences. Sample: naive CXCR3- CD8+ T cells from blood. Subset in this sample: CD45RO-CCR7+CD27+CD95- naive CD8+ T cells lacking CXCR3 (TNR3-). This clonotype was sampled from a human donor in good health. Some clones in this sample may be carry-over from other donors' samples.

The CDR3 loop is CASSSLPQGYQPQHF. The V and J genes are TRBV27 and TRBJ1-5. Germline V lookup: CDR1 MNHEY, CDR2 SMNVEV (reference sequence). The CDR3 has 15 amino acids.